What follows are 30 T cell receptor beta chains derived from one specimen sequenced in a study of blood T cell repertoires in COVID-19. TCRdb keeps only in-frame clones here, not all; method: immunoSEQ multiplex PCR. The table has 300,000 to 400,000 clones, more than 75% seen once. Sequencing was performed on peripheral blood. Every receptor here comes from a woman aged 45 to 65 with COVID-19, enrolled during active disease.

This clone is a singleton in its sample. The chain joins TRBV11-2 to TRBJ2-7; 7 bases line up with TRBD2. V gave up 0 bases and J gave up 4 bases; unmatched junction bases: 9. This CDR3 has 16 residues. Germline V gene sequence: CDR1 SGHAT, CDR2 FQNNGV. CDR3 amino acids: CASSLDSGGSSYEQYF. DNA for the CDR3: TGTGCCAGCAGCTTAGATAGTGGCGGGAGCTCGTACGAGCAGTACTTC.

The chain recombines TRBV9 with TRBJ1-2; no reliable D call. Germline loops: CDR1 SGDLS, CDR2 YYNGEE. The CDR3 covers 14 residues. V was cut by 0 bases and J by 8 bases, with 14 bases left in between. CDR3 protein: CASSVASGKGGYTF. The DNA for the CDR3 is TGTGCCAGCAGCGTAGCGTCAGGTAAAGGCGGCTACACCTTC.

CDR3 sequence (DNA): TGCGCCAGCAGAGCGGGGCCTTATAGCAATCAGCCCCAGCATTTT. Its protein product is CASRAGPYSNQPQHF. This chain joins TRBV5-1 and TRBJ1-5; a weak D match, TRBD1 (5 bases). V dropped 5 bases and J dropped 0 bases, with 12 bases sitting between them. Germline V lookup: CDR1 SGHRS, CDR2 YFSETQ. CDR3 size: 15 residues.

The chain uses TRBV5-4 and TRBJ2-1, with 7 nucleotides matching TRBD2. This CDR3 has 15 residues. From germline, CDR1 is SGHNT and CDR2 YYREEE (reference sequence). The V gene end was trimmed by 2 bases and the J gene end by 6 bases; junction bases not matched to a gene: 8. The CDR3 sequence: CASSFTAGGSNEQFF. The CDR3 nucleotides are TGTGCCAGCAGCTTCACCGCAGGCGGGAGCAATGAGCAGTTCTTC.

The rearrangement links TRBV21-1 to TRBJ2-6; the D segment call TRBD1 is taken from the table without a DNA check. TRBV21-1 corresponds to a pseudogene. The CDR3 runs 16 residues. The CDR3 here is CASSGQVFSGANVLTF. In nucleotides, the CDR3 is TGTGCCAGCAGCGGACAGGTTTTCTCTGGGGCCAACGTCCTGACTTTC.

The chain carries TRBV27 and TRBJ2-7; 8 nucleotides match TRBD2. Germline CDR1 MNHEY, CDR2 SMNVEV (reference sequence). The CDR3 loop spans 14 amino acids. Germline trimming cut 2 bases from V and 7 bases from J; bases unmatched to any gene: 7. DNA of the CDR3: TGTGCCAGCAGTTTACGGGGGGGGGCTAATGAGCAGTACTTC. Translating gives CASSLRGGANEQYF.

The rearrangement uses TRBV6-5 and TRBJ2-7, with TRBD2 identical over 9 bases. CDR3 length: 13 amino acids. The germline V gene has CDR1 MNHEY and CDR2 SVGAGI. After removal of 6 bases from V and 7 bases from J, the junction contained 7 bases not matched to a gene. The DNA for the CDR3 is TGTGCCAGCAGCTCGGGACTAGCTCTGGAGCAGTACTTC. Residues: CASSSGLALEQYF.

This chain joins TRBV11-3 and TRBJ2-1, with 12 nucleotides matching TRBD2. With V trimmed by 6 bases and J by 7 bases, 13 bases remained unmatched. Germline loops: CDR1 SGHNT, CDR2 YENEEA. The CDR3 extends over 17 amino acids. The CDR3, as DNA: TGTGCCAGCAGTTCCATCCCTAGCGGGAGGGCCTCAAATGAGCAGTTCTTC. Its translation is CASSSIPSGRASNEQFF.

The chain combines TRBV9 with TRBJ1-3; 11 bases fit TRBD1. The junction had 6 bases not matched to a gene; V was cut back by 4 bases and J by 3 bases. CDR1 and CDR2 from the germline V gene are SGDLS and YYNGEE. The CDR3 totals 16 residues. The CDR3 DNA sequence: TGTGCCAGCAGCCCCGGACAGGGGGCTTTTGGAAACACCATATATTTT. As protein: CASSPGQGAFGNTIYF. The variable domain in full, with the rest retrieved from reference TRBV9 and TRBJ1-3, is DSGVTQTPKHLITATGQRVTLRCSPRSGDLSVYWYQQSLDQGLQFLIQYYNGEERAKGNILERFSAQQFPDLHSELNLSSLELGDSALYFCASSPGQGAFGNTIYFGEGSWLTVV.

The V gene is TRBV7-2, the J gene TRBJ1-2; TRBD1 is a possible D gene (6 bases). Trimming left V 5 bases short and J 7 bases short, with 20 bases between. The germline V gene has CDR1 SGHTA and CDR2 FQGNSA. This CDR3 has 15 amino acids. For the CDR3, the DNA is TGTGCCAGCAGCGCCCAGGTGGGGGCGGCGCCTGGCTACACCTTC. Translated, it gives CASSAQVGAAPGYTF.

This chain uses TRBV30 with TRBJ1-6; D gene unclear. Germline CDR1 and CDR2: GTSNPN and SVGIG (reference sequence). Trimming took 3 bases from V and 0 from J, leaving 12 bases between them. The CDR3 is 16 amino acids. CDR3 in DNA: TGTGCCTGGAGCGCGACTGAGAGCTCCTATAATTCACCCCTCCACTTT. This gives the protein CAWSATESSYNSPLHF.

This clone was counted once. The CDR3 region is CASSRQGSTEAFF. The CDR3 coding sequence is TGTGCCAGCAGCCGACAGGGTAGCACTGAAGCTTTCTTT. This chain links TRBV7-2 with TRBJ1-1, with 7 bases aligning to TRBD1. The CDR3 covers 13 residues. The germline V gene encodes CDR1 SGHTA and CDR2 FQGNSA. Unmatched junction bases numbered 4, after V lost 5 bases and J lost 4 bases.

This clone was seen once. V is TRBV5-1 and J is TRBJ2-1; 7 bases map to TRBD2. The trim removed 4 bases at V and 0 bases at J, leaving 4 bases unmatched. The V gene's germline CDR1 is SGHRS and CDR2 YFSETQ. This CDR3 spans 15 amino acids. The CDR3 region has the DNA TGCGCCAGCAGCCCAGTAGCGGGCTCCTACAATGAGCAGTTCTTC. It is translated as CASSPVAGSYNEQFF.

V gene TRBV6-6 combines with J gene TRBJ1-5; the D is unclear. Per germline, CDR1 MNHNY and CDR2 SVGAGI (reference sequence). This CDR3 has 13 amino acids. Between the trimmed V and J ends, which lost 7 bases and 0 bases, there was a span of 7 bases. The CDR3 loop reads CASMGSSNQPQHF. CDR3 nucleotides: TGTGCCAGCATGGGGAGTAGCAATCAGCCCCAGCATTTT.

This chain connects TRBV19 to TRBJ2-1; 10 bases map to TRBD2. The CDR3 is 18 amino acids. The trim removed 2 bases at V and 5 bases at J, leaving 12 bases unmatched. Germline CDR1 reads LNHDA; CDR2 reads SQIVND (reference sequence). The CDR3 loop is CASSIRHLAGENDNEQFF. CDR3 nucleotides: TGTGCCAGTAGTATACGCCATCTAGCGGGGGAAAACGACAATGAGCAGTTCTTC.

The chain is built from TRBV27 and TRBJ2-7; TRBD2 might be the D (5 bases). Germline V CDR1 and CDR2: MNHEY, SMNVEV (reference sequence). V was pared by 5 bases and J by 2 bases, with 10 bases between. This CDR3 has 13 amino acids. The CDR3 DNA follows: TGTGCCAGCAGTACCCGGGGTCCCTACGAGCAGTACTTC. It yields the protein CASSTRGPYEQYF.

The gene calls are TRBV5-1 and TRBJ2-7, with D unresolved. Germline V gene sequence: CDR1 SGHRS, CDR2 YFSETQ. The CDR3 sequence is 11 residues long. Trimming removed 0 bases from V and 5 bases from J, with 3 bases in between. CDR3 coding DNA: TGCGCCAGCAGCTTGGGAGACGAGCAGTACTTC. Translation gives CASSLGDEQYF. Variable domain in full (rest from reference TRBV5-1 and TRBJ2-7): KAGVTQTPRYLIKTRGQQVTLSCSPISGHRSVSWYQQTPGQGLQFLFEYFSETQRNKGNFPGRFSGRQFSNSRSEMNVSTLELGDSALYLCASSLGDEQYFGPGTRLTVT.

This chain links TRBV7-9 with TRBJ1-2; 10 nucleotides match TRBD1. J lost 4 bases, V lost 6 bases, and 8 bases had no gene match. This CDR3 contains 15 residues. Germline V gene data show CDR1 as SEHNR and CDR2 as FQNEAQ (reference sequence). The CDR3 nucleotides are TGTGCCAGCAGGTCAGACAGGGGGCTTCCCTATGGCTACACCTTC. Protein product: CASRSDRGLPYGYTF.

The genes are TRBV27 and TRBJ1-2; the match to TRBD1 covers 8 bases. V shed 6 bases and J 3 bases; nucleotides not matched to a gene: 12. The germline V gene has CDR1 MNHEY and CDR2 SMNVEV (reference sequence). CDR3 length: 16 residues. This CDR3 reads CASSSAGGEAHYGYTF. The CDR3 DNA reads as TGTGCCAGCAGCAGCGCAGGGGGCGAGGCACACTATGGCTACACCTTC.

The V call is TRBV6-2 or TRBV6-3, the J call TRBJ1-2, with 7 bases matching TRBD1. Germline V gives CDR1 MNHEY, CDR2 SVGEGT. J gave up 3 bases and V 0 bases, and 10 bases lay outside the gene matches. The CDR3 consists of 17 residues. This CDR3 reads CASSYSSRQGRYYGYTF. The CDR3 region has the DNA TGTGCCAGCAGTTACTCCTCAAGACAGGGCCGGTACTATGGCTACACCTTC.

The V and J genes are TRBV5-5 and TRBJ2-7, with 10 bases that match TRBD1. This CDR3 has 15 residues. Germline lookup yields CDR1 SGHKS and CDR2 YYEKEE (reference sequence). With V trimmed by 4 bases and J by 6 bases, 10 bases remained unmatched. The CDR3 sequence is CASSPRAGQGTEQYF. The CDR3 bases are TGTGCCAGCAGCCCCCGTGCGGGACAGGGGACCGAGCAGTACTTC.

The chain joins TRBV7-2 to TRBJ2-1, with a weak D call TRBD1 (5 bases). Per the germline V gene, CDR1 is SGHTA and CDR2 is FQGNSA. V dropped 3 bases and J dropped 8 bases, with 11 bases sitting between them. This CDR3 is 13 amino acids long. The CDR3 DNA sequence: TGTGCCAGCAGCTTGGTTAGGGGTGATGAGCAGTTCTTC. Amino acids: CASSLVRGDEQFF.

V usage is TRBV28 and J usage is TRBJ2-5; D unresolved. The CDR3 sequence is 14 residues long. Trimming pared 6 bases from V and 5 bases from J, leaving 16 bases between. Germline CDR1 MDHEN, CDR2 SYDVKM. The DNA for the CDR3 is TGTGCCAGCAGCCCCTTAGAGATAGTGGAGACCCAGTACTTC. This gives the protein CASSPLEIVETQYF.

The chain employs TRBV6-1 and TRBJ1-5; no definite D call. This CDR3 is 16 amino acids long. Germline CDR1 and CDR2: MNHNS and SASEGT. The V and J ends lost 2 bases and 7 bases respectively, with 18 bases between them. The CDR3 DNA sequence: TGTGCCAGCAGTGAACAGGCTTTCATAACCGCCCAGCCCCAGCATTTT. Translated, it gives CASSEQAFITAQPQHF.

The rearrangement joins TRBV30 to TRBJ1-5; 9 bases match TRBD1. J gave up 6 bases and V 5 bases, and 8 bases lay outside the gene matches. The CDR3 covers 14 residues. Germline V gene sequence: CDR1 GTSNPN, CDR2 SVGIG (reference sequence). Written as DNA, the CDR3 is TGTGCCTGGTCTTCGGGGACAGGGCCTCAGCCCCAGCATTTT. It yields the protein CAWSSGTGPQPQHF.

V gene TRBV18 combines with J gene TRBJ1-2; D uncertain. V lost 10 bases and J 5 bases, leaving 8 bases between the germline ends. The CDR3 is 10 residues long. Looked up from germline, CDR1 is KGHSH and CDR2 is LQKENI. The CDR3 loop reads CATDSYGYTF. The CDR3 DNA reads as TGTGCCACCGATAGTTATGGCTACACCTTC.

J is TRBJ2-5 and V is TRBV7-2; no clear D gene. There are 13 residues in the CDR3. Trimming stripped 5 bases from V and 1 base from J, with 8 bases between. Germline V gives CDR1 SGHTA, CDR2 FQGNSA. Written as DNA, the CDR3 is TGTGCCAGCAGCCTCTTCCCCCAAGAGACCCAGTACTTC. This sequence encodes CASSLFPQETQYF.

The chain uses TRBV5-1 and TRBJ2-1; D perhaps matches TRBD2 (5 bases). The CDR3 is 19 residues long. Between the trimmed V and J ends, which lost 1 base and 0 bases, there was a span of 20 bases. CDR1 and CDR2 from the germline V gene are SGHRS and YFSETQ. CDR3 nucleotide sequence: TGCGCCAGCAGCTTGCTTCAGGCGGTCCGGGATCCCTCCTACAATGAGCAGTTCTTC. It is translated as CASSLLQAVRDPSYNEQFF.

The J gene is TRBJ2-7, the V gene TRBV5-6, with 7 positions matching TRBD1. Germline loops: CDR1 SGHDT, CDR2 YYEEEE. The CDR3 spans 15 residues. Losses at the gene ends were 3 bases for V and 3 bases for J; bases not matched to a gene: 9. The CDR3 DNA reads as TGTGCCAGCAGCTCCCGGCGGACAGGATTCTACGAGCAGTACTTC. Amino acids: CASSSRRTGFYEQYF.

This clone was counted a single time. V is TRBV5-1 and J is TRBJ2-1, with 9 nucleotides matching TRBD2. CDR3 length: 16 residues. Germline lookup yields CDR1 SGHRS and CDR2 YFSETQ. The ends lost 7 bases at V and 0 bases at J; junction bases unmatched: 8. CDR3 in amino acids: CASPRGGASSYNEQFF. CDR3 DNA: TGCGCCAGCCCGCGGGGGGGGGCCAGCTCCTACAATGAGCAGTTCTTC.